This TCR beta chain was profiled in a study of chronic HIV infection and antiretroviral therapy. The CDR3 loop spans 15 amino acids. With 0 bases removed from V and 1 base from J, the gap between germline ends came to 7 bases. Germline V lookup: CDR1 SGDLS, CDR2 YYNGEE. This clonotype came up a few times. TCRdb reanalysed the 5' RACE reads using MiXCR and keeps one entry per CDR3 protein. The sample shows 39,000 or so distinct CDR3 sequences, 8.2% of them seen only once. Sample: peripheral blood. The clonotype comes from an adult who had HIV and had not received antiretroviral therapy, or was an uninfected healthy control (not recorded which). This sequence joins TRBV9 and TRBJ2-2; D may be TRBD2 (5 bases). CDR3 region: CASSVESGNTGELFF. As DNA, the CDR3 is TGTGCCAGCAGCGTAGAAAGCGGGAACACCGGGGAGCTGTTTTTT.